The TCR beta chain described here comes from a study of blood T cell repertoires in COVID-19. Repertoires were generated with immunoSEQ multiplex PCR, while TCRdb's copy carries only in-frame clones and drops some. In the table there are 150,000 to 200,000 clones, around 86% of which are singletons. With 5 bases clipped from V and 1 base from J, the junction kept 6 bases outside the gene matches. The CDR3 totals 15 residues. CDR1 is PRHDT, CDR2 FYEKMQ, per germline (reference sequence). J is TRBJ1-1 and V is TRBV13; 8 nucleotides match TRBD1. This sequence originates from a woman aged 40 to 55 in a cohort exposed to, infected with or recovered from COVID-19 (not recorded which). Sequencing was performed on PBMCs or T cells enriched from blood (not recorded which). The CDR3 here is CASSPITGGNTEAFF. DNA of the CDR3: TGTGCCAGCAGCCCTATTACAGGGGGGAACACTGAAGCTTTCTTT.